The 3 T cell receptor beta chains below all came from one sample that was sequenced in a study of blood T cells in healthy people across ages. PCR was performed a second time for about 7 to 12 cycles using a sample-barcoded 5' primer and a J-beta primer mix. TCRdb recomputed calls from the 5' RACE reads with MiXCR, one row per CDR3 protein. The sample holds some 760,000 distinct CDR3 sequences, around 25% seen once. These same records also appear under a second study, on T cells of mothers and their children.

Sequencing was performed on blood. All receptors derive from a boy aged 5-17 years in good health.

This chain joins TRBV5-1 and TRBJ1-3; possible D gene TRBD1, 5 bases. Germline V gives CDR1 SGHRS, CDR2 YFSETQ. The CDR3 has 14 residues. The V end was cut by 4 bases, the J end by 0 bases, with 8 bases between. The CDR3 region has the DNA TGCGCCAGCAGCGAGGGGCGCTCTGGAAACACCATATATTTT. This gives the protein CASSEGRSGNTIYF. The whole variable domain, remainder taken from reference TRBV5-1 and TRBJ1-3, is KAGVTQTPRYLIKTRGQQVTLSCSPISGHRSVSWYQQTPGQGLQFLFEYFSETQRNKGNFPGRFSGRQFSNSRSEMNVSTLELGDSALYLCASSEGRSGNTIYFGEGSWLTVV.

V usage is TRBV3-1 and J usage is TRBJ1-1; TRBD1 might be the D (5 bases). Per germline, CDR1 LGHDT and CDR2 YNNKEL (reference sequence). V was cut by 3 bases and J by 3 bases, with 14 bases left in between. The CDR3 is 15 amino acids. CDR3 protein: CASSQDFGRDTEAFF. As DNA, the CDR3 is TGTGCCAGCAGCCAGGACTTCGGCAGGGACACTGAAGCTTTCTTT.

The gene calls are TRBV7-9 and TRBJ1-1; tentative D call: TRBD1 (6 bases). Trimming pared 4 bases from V and 0 bases from J, leaving 9 bases between. This CDR3 comprises 14 residues. The germline V gene encodes CDR1 SEHNR and CDR2 FQNEAQ (reference sequence). As DNA, the CDR3 is TGTGCCAGCAGCTGGACAGATTTGAACACTGAAGCTTTCTTT. Its translation is CASSWTDLNTEAFF.